This TCR beta chain was recorded in a study of a mutant IDH1 vaccine in newly diagnosed glioma (dated by TCRdb to the early 2020s). Background for the entire study: Vaccination began 4-6 weeks after radiotherapy alone, or alongside temozolomide cycles in the chemotherapy-containing groups. Before enrollment, patients had received standard therapy of radiotherapy alone, temozolomide alone, or radiochemotherapy with temozolomide; most received the combination. Visit V12 was the week-35 safety follow-up and visit V13 was the week-47 end of study. The roughly 32 treated patients were about 60% male and roughly 38% female, with a mean age of around 40 years. Longitudinal TCRB deep sequencing was performed for roughly 25 treated patients wherever samples were available for exploratory analyses. Peripheral blood was collected at six visits: V03 (baseline), V05, V07, V10, V12 and V13.

The sample's time point label, in plain terms: week 35, safety follow-up. Every vaccine dose consisted of 300 ug of a 20-mer mutant IDH1 peptide in Montanide, administered subcutaneously together with topical imiquimod. Eight vaccinations were administered to patients in weeks 1, 3, 5, 7, 11, 15, 19 and 23, corresponding to visits V03 through V10. Newly diagnosed WHO grade 3 or 4 IDH1-mutant astrocytomas showing loss of nuclear ATRX were present in the donors. The samples were drawn from NOA16, a multicentre, single-arm, open-label phase I trial in Germany that tested a mutant IDH1 peptide vaccine in humans for the first time. Genomic DNA for TCRB sequencing was isolated from EDTA blood with the DNeasy Blood and Tissue Kit. The CDR3 holds 17 amino acids from the cysteine to the phenylalanine. The entry retains the CDR3 DNA only, 51 bases that are in frame from base 1. Based on the germline V gene (reference sequence), the CDR1 and CDR2 sequences are GTSNPN and SVGIG. V and J lose 4 bases and 2 bases, and a span of 20 bases separates them.

Notes on this clone: Its antigen target is currently unknown. No qualities accompany the bases; no much larger clone lies one base away.

Study-wide conclusions, independent of this receptor: Immune responses induced by the vaccine were seen in around 93% of patients across multiple MHC alleles. It was noted by the authors that analyses of patient blood samples could not be reproduced owing to sample limitations. Pseudoprogression appeared unrelated to alterations in the top peripheral T cell clonotypes detected by TCRB sequencing. Availability determined which PBMC samples were chosen for TCRB deep sequencing.

The library was built by means of the immunoSEQ multiplex PCR assay. Rearranged TCR beta chain sequences were amplified with the hsTCRB Kit following the manufacturer's protocol. Sequencing of TCRB libraries was carried out on an Illumina MiSeq. In the original analysis: The kit vendor's proprietary platform handled demultiplexing, trimming and gene mapping. The table comes from immuneACCESS by way of TCRdb, which keeps in-frame sequences with V and J called. Part of the clones is missing from these tables; in studies checked, under half for an unresolved V gene and the rest for unknown reasons. The V and J calls and clone size were taken over from that table, and D and trimming were inferred from the DNA. The sample table lists about 66,000 clones, 74% of them with a count of one. Jointly, the top ten make up over 4% of the sample.

This TCR derives from a man in his forties or fifties with glioma. The material sequenced was PBMCs, taken from a glioma patient whose treatment included an IDH1 peptide vaccine. The chain is encoded by TRBV30 joined to TRBJ1-4; TRBD1 is a weak D gene call, 5 bases matching. The base sequence is TGTGCCTGGAATATACTCATGGGGGAGGAGACTAATGAAAAACTGTTTTTT. It translates to CAWNILMGEETNEKLFF.